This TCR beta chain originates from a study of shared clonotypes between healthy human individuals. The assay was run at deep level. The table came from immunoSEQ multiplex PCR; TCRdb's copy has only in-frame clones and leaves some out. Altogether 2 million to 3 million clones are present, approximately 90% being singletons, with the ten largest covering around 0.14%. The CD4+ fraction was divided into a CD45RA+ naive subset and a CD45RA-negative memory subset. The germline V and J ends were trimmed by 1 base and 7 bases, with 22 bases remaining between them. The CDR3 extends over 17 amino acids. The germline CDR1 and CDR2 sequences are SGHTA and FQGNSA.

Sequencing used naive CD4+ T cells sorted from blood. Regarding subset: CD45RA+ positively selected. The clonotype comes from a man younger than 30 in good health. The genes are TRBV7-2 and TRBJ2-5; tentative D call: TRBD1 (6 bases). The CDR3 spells CASSLDGTPRYPGTQYF. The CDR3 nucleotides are TGTGCCAGCAGCTTAGATGGGACACCTAGATACCCCGGGACCCAGTACTTC.